This T cell receptor (beta chain) was observed in a study of CD8+CD57+ T cells in acquired aplastic anemia. Genomic DNA, serving as template, underwent TCR beta VDJ and CDR3 profiling. TCRdb itself ran the reads through MiXCR, one entry per CDR3 protein. The sample includes around 400,000 distinct CDR3 sequences, under 80% of them seen just once. Points on this clonotype: Here the CDR3 omits its conserved ending phenylalanine or tryptophan, so a read error is the likely source. No DNA is shown, since the ends of the CDR3 on it are uncertain; the CDR3 is the one TCRdb lists.

The germline CDR1 and CDR2 sequences are SQVTM and ANQGSEA. Termini included, the CDR3 measures 14 amino acids. The genes are TRBV29-1 and TRBJ2-2; TRBD1, as called in the table, went unchecked against the DNA. The sequenced sample consisted of sorted CD4+, CD8+, or CD8+CD57+ T cells (not recorded which) from PBMCs. The sequence derives from a human donor in good health, serving as a control. The CDR3 spells CSGGRGANTGELFV.